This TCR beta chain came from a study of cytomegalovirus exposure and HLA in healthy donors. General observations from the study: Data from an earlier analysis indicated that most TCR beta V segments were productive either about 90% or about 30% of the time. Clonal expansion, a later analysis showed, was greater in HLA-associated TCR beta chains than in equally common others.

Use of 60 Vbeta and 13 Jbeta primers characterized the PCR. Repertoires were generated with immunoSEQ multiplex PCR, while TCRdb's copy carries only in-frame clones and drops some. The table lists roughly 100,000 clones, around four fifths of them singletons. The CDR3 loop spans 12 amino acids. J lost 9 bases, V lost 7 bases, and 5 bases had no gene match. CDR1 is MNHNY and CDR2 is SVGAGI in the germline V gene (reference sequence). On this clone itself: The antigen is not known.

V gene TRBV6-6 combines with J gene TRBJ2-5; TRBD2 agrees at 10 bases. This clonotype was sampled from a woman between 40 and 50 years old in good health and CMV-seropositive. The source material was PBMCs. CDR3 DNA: TGTGCCAGCAAGGGGACTAGCGTAGCCCAGTACTTC. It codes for CASKGTSVAQYF.